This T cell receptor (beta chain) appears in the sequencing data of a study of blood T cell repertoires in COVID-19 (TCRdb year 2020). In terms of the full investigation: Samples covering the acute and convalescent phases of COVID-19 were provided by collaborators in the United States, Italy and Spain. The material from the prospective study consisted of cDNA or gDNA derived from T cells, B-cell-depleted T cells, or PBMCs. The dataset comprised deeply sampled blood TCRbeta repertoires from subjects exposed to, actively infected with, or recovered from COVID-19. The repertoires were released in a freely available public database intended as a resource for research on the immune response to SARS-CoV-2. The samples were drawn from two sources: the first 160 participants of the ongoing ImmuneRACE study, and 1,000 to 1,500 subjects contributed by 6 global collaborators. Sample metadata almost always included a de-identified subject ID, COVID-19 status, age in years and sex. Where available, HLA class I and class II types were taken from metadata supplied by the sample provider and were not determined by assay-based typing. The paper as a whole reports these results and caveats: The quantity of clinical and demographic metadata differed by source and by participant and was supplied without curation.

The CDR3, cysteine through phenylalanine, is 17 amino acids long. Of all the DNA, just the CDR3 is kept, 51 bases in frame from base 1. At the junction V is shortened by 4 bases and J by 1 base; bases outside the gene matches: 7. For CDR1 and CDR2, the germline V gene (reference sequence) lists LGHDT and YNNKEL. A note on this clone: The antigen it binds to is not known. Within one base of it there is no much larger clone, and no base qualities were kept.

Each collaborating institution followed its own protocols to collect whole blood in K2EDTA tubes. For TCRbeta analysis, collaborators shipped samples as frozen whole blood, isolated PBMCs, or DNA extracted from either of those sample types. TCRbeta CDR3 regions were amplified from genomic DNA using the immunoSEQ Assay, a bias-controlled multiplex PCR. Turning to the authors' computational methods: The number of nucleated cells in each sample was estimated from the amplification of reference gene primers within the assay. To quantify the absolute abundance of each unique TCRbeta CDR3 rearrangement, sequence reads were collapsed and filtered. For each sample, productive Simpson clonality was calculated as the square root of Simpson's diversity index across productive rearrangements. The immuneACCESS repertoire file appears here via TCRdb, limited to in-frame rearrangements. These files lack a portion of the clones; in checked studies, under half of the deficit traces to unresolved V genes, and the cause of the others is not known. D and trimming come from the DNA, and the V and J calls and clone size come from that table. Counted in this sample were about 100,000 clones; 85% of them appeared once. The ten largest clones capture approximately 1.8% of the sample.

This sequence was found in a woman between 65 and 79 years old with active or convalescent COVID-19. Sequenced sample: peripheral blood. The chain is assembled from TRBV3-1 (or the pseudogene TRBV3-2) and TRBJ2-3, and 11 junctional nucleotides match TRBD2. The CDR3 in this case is CASSPRTSGPRTDTQYF. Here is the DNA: TGTGCCAGCAGCCCTAGGACTAGCGGGCCCCGCACAGATACGCAGTATTTT.